This T cell receptor beta chain derives from a study of blood T cell repertoires in COVID-19. Germline-derived CDR1 and CDR2 are GTSNPN and SVGIG (reference sequence). This CDR3 region has 13 residues. V was cut by 1 base and J by 10 bases, with 13 bases left in between. Produced via immunoSEQ multiplex PCR; TCRdb's table is partial and in-frame only. Of approximately 240,000 clones detected, just under 85% appear once; the ten largest clones hold around 6.5%. This TCR was recovered from a woman in her sixties or seventies with active or convalescent COVID-19. The material sequenced was peripheral blood. This chain links TRBV30 with TRBJ2-2, with D uncertain. The CDR3 loop reads CAWSAVDSEELFF. The CDR3 nucleotides read TGTGCCTGGAGTGCGGTAGACTCGGAGGAGCTGTTTTTT.